The rows below give T cell receptor beta chains drawn from one sample of a study of blood T cells in healthy people across ages. Each CDR3 protein gets one entry after TCRdb re-called the 5' RACE reads with MiXCR. The sample consists of 800,000 to 900,000 distinct CDR3 sequences, about 62% of them appearing once. The sequencing input was blood. All receptors come from a man aged 25-45 years in good health. CDR3s leave out the opening cysteine and the closing phenylalanine or tryptophan.

>TRBJ1-6|TRBV2
ASQIRQGVVVLPSSYNSPLH
>TRBJ1-2|TRBV12-1
ASSLLGPTNYGYT
>TRBJ1-1|TRBV7-2
ASSSRGLGNTEAF
>TRBJ1-5|TRBV28
ASSLQGRSNQPQH
>TRBJ1-4|TRBV14
ASSPTLGLKAEKLF
>TRBJ1-5|TRBV27
ASSWTGGLQPQH
>TRBJ2-1|TRBV6-2/TRBV6-3
ASSYAGAWGNEQF
>TRBJ2-5|TRBV29-1
SAGTSGETQY
>TRBJ2-3|TRBV7-2
ASSYTWSTDTQY
>TRBJ2-1|TRBV12-3/TRBV12-4
ASSRQAEQF
>TRBJ2-7|TRBV7-9
ASSSPNGVSYEQY
>TRBJ2-1|TRBV20-1
SARHWGGHYNEQF
>TRBJ2-7|TRBV6-1
ASSLAGGPVQY
>TRBJ2-3|TRBV20-1
SARPLRGPSADTQY
>TRBJ1-6|TRBV27
ASSPPSYNSPLH
>TRBJ2-5|TRBV7-9
ASSPAVGQETQY
>TRBJ2-3|TRBV9
ASSPTSTDTQY
>TRBJ2-7|TRBV4-2
ASSPLGRTGGSYEQY
>TRBJ1-2|TRBV7-3
ASSLSPGISGYT
>TRBJ1-1|TRBV20-1
SARDAVGRRGTEAF
>TRBJ1-4|TRBV7-2
ASSLEANEKLF
>TRBJ2-5|TRBV10-3
AISESDREETQY
>TRBJ2-5|TRBV7-2
ASSLVVTGRETQY
>TRBJ2-5|TRBV30
AWSRQIQETQY
>TRBJ2-5|TRBV12-3/TRBV12-4
ASSFGDGLETQY
>TRBJ2-5|TRBV9
ACSRWTAPQETQY
>TRBJ2-7|TRBV20-1
SSGGADSYEQY
>TRBJ2-5|TRBV7-2
ASSLAFGGRVETQY
>TRBJ2-5|TRBV29-1
SVVVAGGPQETQY
>TRBJ1-5|TRBV7-3
ASSLGGGPSVQH
>TRBJ2-7|TRBV7-9
ASSPTSGGYSYEQY
>TRBJ2-3|TRBV7-9
ASSPKGTAGDTQY
>TRBJ2-4|TRBV29-1
SVVAVSGRAKNIQY
>TRBJ2-3|TRBV20-1
SHERELDTQY
>TRBJ2-7|TRBV5-1
ASSSGTGEDEQY
>TRBJ2-6|TRBV4-3
ATGNRVPSGANVLT
>TRBJ2-1|TRBV3-1
ASSNPPGGTYNEQF
>TRBJ2-5|TRBV9
ASSAPSIRGQETQY
>TRBJ2-7|TRBV6-6
ASSPGDRDGYEQY
>TRBJ1-6|TRBV6-5
ASSAPGLGNSPLH
>TRBJ1-2|TRBV20-1
SAGSLYGYT
>TRBJ2-4|TRBV29-1
SVVNSYEQH
>TRBJ2-3|TRBV7-2
ASSLVGSYTDTQY
>TRBJ2-7|TRBV7-2
ASSFGSGGTYEQY
>TRBJ1-2|TRBV7-9
ASSWPGTDANYGYT
>TRBJ2-5|TRBV20-1
SARSPSGGTTQY
>NA|TRBV7-2
ASSSNIAVLFGEQY
>TRBJ1-1|TRBV7-2
ASSLVDGDTEAF
>TRBJ1-5|TRBV29-1
SVAGGSGQPQH
>TRBJ2-1|TRBV20-1
SARRSGGPAEQF
>TRBJ2-3|TRBV27
ASSLRDREVPDTQY
>TRBJ1-1|TRBV5-1
ASSLAPGEAF
>TRBJ2-4|TRBV6-6
ASSYSGTSLDIQY
>NA|TRBV25-1
ASSAGLPETQY
>TRBJ2-3|TRBV7-2
ASKAGAGDTQY